Listed below are T cell receptor beta chains from one sample, sequenced in a study of blood T cell repertoires in COVID-19. The assay was immunoSEQ multiplex PCR, and TCRdb's table has in-frame clones only and misses some. Found here are roughly 200,000 clones, more than 75% of them singletons; the top ten hold 4.5% to 7.5%. The sample comprised peripheral blood. The receptor set was obtained from a man aged 80 or over with acute or convalescent COVID-19. Both conserved end residues are part of each CDR3. A D gene is named only where the DNA matches it firmly. Not every row has a clone size; where given, it reads once, few, many or a size class.

j_call v_call clone_size d_call cdr3_aa cdr3_nt
TRBJ1-5 TRBV5-1 - TRBD1 CASSFEGQSNQPQHF TGCGCCAGCAGCTTCGAGGGACAGTCCAATCAGCCCCAGCATTTT
TRBJ1-3 TRBV7-9 - - CASSLGPRGGNTIYF TGTGCCAGCAGCTTAGGGCCCAGGGGTGGAAACACCATATATTTT
TRBJ2-2 TRBV2 - - CASGEERLANTGELFF TGTGCCAGCGGCGAGGAACGGCTGGCGAACACCGGGGAGCTGTTTTTT
TRBJ2-3 TRBV24-1 - - CATSDWESSTDTQYF TGTGCCACCAGTGACTGGGAGTCTAGCACAGATACGCAGTATTTT
TRBJ2-2 TRBV11-3 - - CASRDWRVTGELFF TGTGCCAGTAGGGACTGGCGAGTTACCGGGGAGCTGTTTTTT
TRBJ2-1 TRBV19 - TRBD2 CASSILPWTSETSYNEQFF TGTGCCAGTAGTATCCTCCCCTGGACTAGTGAAACCTCCTACAATGAGCAGTTCTTC
TRBJ2-7 TRBV7-2 once - CASRRDLTYEQYF TGTGCCAGCAGAAGGGACTTAACCTACGAGCAGTACTTC
TRBJ1-1 TRBV7-2 once - CASSLNVGRNTEAFF TGTGCCAGCAGCTTAAATGTTGGGAGGAACACTGAAGCTTTCTTT
TRBJ2-1 TRBV7-2 - - CASSLGGVGANEQFF TGTGCCAGCAGTCTAGGGGGAGTAGGGGCTAATGAGCAGTTCTTC
TRBJ2-1 TRBV18 - TRBD2 CASSPRGLAGENEQFF TGTGCCAGCTCACCACGCGGACTAGCGGGAGAGAATGAGCAGTTCTTC
TRBJ2-1 TRBV24-1 - TRBD2 CATSDGTSGSWAREQFF TGTGCCACCAGTGACGGGACTAGCGGATCATGGGCACGTGAGCAGTTCTTC
TRBJ2-5 TRBV30 - TRBD2 CAWRKAGAQETQYF TGTGCCTGGAGGAAAGCGGGAGCCCAAGAGACCCAGTACTTC
TRBJ1-5 TRBV6-2/TRBV6-3 - - CASSYGTQRGWNQPQHF TGTGCCAGCAGTTACGGCACACAGAGAGGGTGGAATCAGCCCCAGCATTTT
TRBJ2-3 TRBV12-5 - - CASGLIGAGDTQYF TGTGCTAGTGGTTTGATAGGGGCTGGAGATACGCAGTATTTT
TRBJ2-5 TRBV3-1/TRBV3-2 - TRBD2 CASSQTGTSGRTQYF TGTGCCAGCAGCCAGACCGGGACTAGCGGGAGGACCCAGTACTTC
TRBJ2-3 TRBV28 - TRBD1 CASSKTGGDTQYF TGTGCCAGCAGCAAGACAGGGGGTGATACGCAGTATTTT
TRBJ2-1 TRBV27 - TRBD1 CASSLSGTGRTYNEQFF TGTGCCAGCAGTTTATCGGGGACAGGAAGGACCTACAATGAGCAGTTCTTC
TRBJ2-1 TRBV6-6 - - CASSYRETSYNEQFF TGTGCCAGCAGTTATAGGGAGACCTCCTACAATGAGCAGTTCTTC
TRBJ2-7 TRBV3-1/TRBV3-2 - - CASSQQGGYEQYF TGTGCCAGCAGCCAACAGGGTGGTTACGAGCAGTACTTC
TRBJ1-5 TRBV28 once - CASSPLGASNQPQHF TGTGCCAGCAGCCCTCTGGGGGCTAGCAATCAGCCCCAGCATTTT
TRBJ2-5 TRBV19 once TRBD2 CASSKLLAGGKETQYF TGTGCCAGTAGTAAACTCCTGGCGGGAGGAAAAGAGACCCAGTACTTC
TRBJ1-2 TRBV6-1 - - CASSEVPGSALYGYTF TGTGCCAGCAGTGAAGTCCCAGGTTCGGCCCTCTATGGCTACACCTTC
TRBJ1-5 TRBV19 few - CASSQGLGQPQHF TGTGCCAGTAGTCAGGGCCTTGGGCAGCCCCAGCATTTT
TRBJ2-7 TRBV28 - TRBD2 CASESGSSYEQYF TGTGCCAGCGAAAGCGGGAGCTCCTACGAGCAGTACTTC
TRBJ1-6 TRBV20-1 - TRBD1 CSASPSFVGTGGVSPLHF TGCAGTGCTAGTCCGAGTTTCGTCGGGACAGGGGGCGTTTCACCCCTCCACTTT
TRBJ1-3 TRBV5-6 - - CASSPGPSGNTIYF TGTGCCAGCAGCCCAGGGCCCTCCGGGAACACCATATATTTT
TRBJ1-2 TRBV5-1 - - CASSLDDIYGYTF TGCGCCAGCAGCTTGGATGACATCTATGGCTACACCTTC
TRBJ1-1 TRBV30 - TRBD1 CAWSQRDRGLLVNTEAFF TGTGCCTGGAGTCAGCGCGACAGGGGGCTTCTGGTTAACACTGAAGCTTTCTTT
TRBJ2-1 TRBV10-3 - TRBD2 CAISEGGTSVPYNEQFF TGTGCCATCAGTGAAGGGGGGACTAGTGTACCCTACAATGAGCAGTTCTTC
TRBJ2-5 TRBV11-3 few TRBD2 CASSPRGGETQYF TGTGCCAGCAGCCCGCGGGGGGGTGAGACCCAGTACTTC
TRBJ1-5 TRBV19 - - CASSIKSSDQPQHF TGTGCCAGTAGTATAAAGAGCAGCGATCAGCCCCAGCATTTT
TRBJ1-5 TRBV6-6 - - CASSYRDNNQPQHF TGTGCCAGCAGTTACCGGGACAACAATCAGCCCCAGCATTTT
TRBJ2-1 TRBV7-2 once TRBD2 CASSLGLAGYNEQFF TGTGCCAGCAGCTTAGGACTAGCGGGGTACAATGAGCAGTTCTTC
TRBJ2-2 TRBV5-6 - TRBD2 CASSLLQREHTGELFF TGTGCCAGCAGCTTACTTCAGCGGGAGCACACCGGGGAGCTGTTTTTT
TRBJ2-4 TRBV27 - - CASSDTGHRIGKNIQYF TGTGCCAGCAGCGATACGGGACATAGGATTGGCAAAAACATTCAGTACTTC
TRBJ2-5 TRBV5-1 - - CASSLGAAQETQYF TGCGCCAGCAGCTTGGGGGCAGCACAAGAGACCCAGTACTTC
TRBJ1-5 TRBV28 - - CASSLSLSNQPQHF TGTGCCAGCAGTTTATCCCTAAGCAATCAGCCCCAGCATTTT
TRBJ2-3 TRBV7-2 - TRBD1 CATRAGTAKDTQYF TGTGCTACGCGGGCCGGGACAGCTAAAGATACGCAGTATTTT
TRBJ1-2 TRBV5-1 few - CASSSGDRGGYGYTF TGCGCCAGCAGCTCTGGGGATCGGGGAGGTTATGGCTACACCTTC